This T cell receptor beta chain was recovered during a study of CD8+ T cells in alopecia areata listed by TCRdb under 2018. In the study overall: The treated patients took part in an open-label pilot trial in which moderate-to-severe alopecia areata was treated with oral tofacitinib at 5 to 10 mg twice daily. Patients received tofacitinib for 6 to 18 months and were then followed off drug for 6 months to check for delayed response and recurrence. To study T cell clonal expansion in alopecia areata, the researchers applied high-throughput TCRbeta sequencing to both the C3H/HeJ mouse model and human patients. On the human side, TCRbeta sequencing was run on scalp tissue and on sorted CD4+ and CD8+ peripheral blood T cells from healthy controls and from alopecia areata patients with either patchy or totalis/universalis disease. Tofacitinib-treated patients had biopsies at baseline and at 4 and 24 weeks of treatment, with a later scalp biopsy in several patients. Scalp clonality was compared among normal scalp (n=4), patchy alopecia areata scalp (n=8), and alopecia totalis/universalis scalp (n=8). RNA came from the PAXgene miRNA kit for fixed scalp, the miRNeasy kit for PBMCs, and the RNeasy kit for mouse skin. TCRbeta CDR3 regions were amplified by immunoSEQ multiplex PCR with 35 Vbeta forward and 13 Jbeta reverse primers. What the research found in general, with its limitations: Shared TCR sequences between patients were less evident than in mice, which may be partly attributable to HLA diversity in the patient population. Resident alphabeta T cells in normal human skin are also sequenced, complicating scalp TCR repertoire analysis, unlike mouse skin dominated by gammadelta T cells. Compared with normal scalp, lesional scalp had higher clonality and more expanded CD8+ clones, particularly in alopecia totalis/universalis, a pattern that suggests antigenic drive.

The germline V gene (reference sequence) gives CDR1 as SEHNR and CDR2 as FQNEAQ. V is pared back by 5 bases and J by 11 bases, with 13 bases lying between the germline termini. The CDR3 goes from the cysteine to the phenylalanine over 12 residues. Of all the DNA, just the CDR3 is kept, 36 bases in frame from base 1. Receptors were amplified or captured by the immunoSEQ multiplex PCR assay. For TCR sequencing, RNA was extracted from every sample and reverse transcribed into cDNA to serve as template. First-strand cDNA was synthesized using SuperScript III with a 2:1 mix of oligo-dT and random hexamers. A synthetic immune receptor repertoire was used to assess amplification bias, and residual bias was removed computationally. The paper's data handling went like this. After raw reads were preprocessed to remove errors, the CDR3 was defined following IMGT conventions as running from the conserved cysteine to phenylalanine. Clonality was calculated as 1 minus Shannon entropy normalized by log2 of the number of productive unique TCRs. CD4 or CD8 identity of scalp clones was inferred by cross-referencing scalp TCRbeta sequences with sorted blood CD4 and CD8 repertoires. The clones in this table, taken by TCRdb from immuneACCESS, are in-frame only. Not every clone is retained; where verified, under half of the shortfall comes from an unresolved V gene, and the cause of the rest is unknown. V and J calls and clone size are as listed in that table; D and trimming were resolved from the DNA. The sample table records under 300,000 clones; around two thirds of these occur just once. The ten largest account for roughly 1.2% of the sample.

What this sample's time point label stands for: baseline before oral tofacitinib. Lesional scalp punch biopsies and peripheral blood were collected from alopecia areata patients. PBMCs were isolated by density centrifugation and stained for CD3, CD4 and CD8, after which CD4+ and CD8+ T cells were sorted on a FACSAria. For this clone: Its antigen is still unknown. Within one base of it there is no much larger clone, and no base qualities were kept.

This TCR came from a human donor with alopecia areata. The V and J segments used are TRBV7-9 and TRBJ2-1; tentative D gene TRBD1, with 5 bases matching. The source was CD4+ T cells sorted from blood, collected at week 0. The CDR3 region: CASSPQGEQQFF. In nucleotides, the sequence is TGTGCCAGCAGCCCCCAGGGCGAGCAGCAGTTCTTC.